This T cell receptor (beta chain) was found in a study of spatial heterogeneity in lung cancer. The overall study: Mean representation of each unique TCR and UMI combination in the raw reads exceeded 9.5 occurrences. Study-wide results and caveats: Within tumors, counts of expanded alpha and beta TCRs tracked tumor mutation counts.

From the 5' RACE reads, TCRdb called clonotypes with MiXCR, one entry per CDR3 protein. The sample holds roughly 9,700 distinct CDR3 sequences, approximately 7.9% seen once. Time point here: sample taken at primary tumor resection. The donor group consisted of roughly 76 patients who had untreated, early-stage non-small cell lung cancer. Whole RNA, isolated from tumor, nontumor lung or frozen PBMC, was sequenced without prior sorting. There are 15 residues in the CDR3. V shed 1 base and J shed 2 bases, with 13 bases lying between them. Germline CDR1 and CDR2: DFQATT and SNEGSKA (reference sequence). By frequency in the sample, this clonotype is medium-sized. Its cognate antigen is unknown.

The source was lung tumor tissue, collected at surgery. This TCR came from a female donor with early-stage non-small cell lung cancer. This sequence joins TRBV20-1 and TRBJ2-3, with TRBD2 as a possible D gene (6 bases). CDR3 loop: CSARVGGAATDTQYF. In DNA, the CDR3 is TGCAGTGCTAGAGTCGGCGGGGCGGCCACAGATACGCAGTATTTT.